The 26 T cell receptor beta chains in this list originate from one sample, sequenced in a study of post-analysis software for immune sequencing data. Findings of the study overall: Patients carried several TRBV segments more frequently than controls did, and TRBV5-6, TRBV5-1 and TRBV20-1 were among them.

Libraries were made from TCR beta cDNA, and they carried unique molecular identifiers. TCRdb reprocessed the PCR reads with MiXCR, giving one entry per CDR3 protein. This table holds hundreds of thousands of distinct CDR3 sequences, about a third found once. These receptors lack a known antigen. Sequencing was carried out using blood. The receptors come from a girl under 18 with multiple sclerosis.

The chain combines TRBV20-1 with TRBJ1-2; tentatively, D is TRBD1 (5 bases). Trimming stripped 6 bases from V and 4 bases from J, with 24 bases between. Germline values: CDR1 DFQATT, CDR2 SNEGSKA (reference sequence). This CDR3 is built from 16 residues. CDR3 bases: TGCAGTGCCGACGTAGAGTCTCGGGACGGTCTCTATGGCTACACCTTC. Protein product: CSADVESRDGLYGYTF.

Concerning this clonotype itself: The CDR3 carries no conserved terminal phenylalanine or tryptophan, so it likely arises from a read error. The rearrangement uses TRBV5-1 and TRBJ1-2; D is unclear. The CDR3 is 14 residues long. CDR1 is SGHRS and CDR2 is YFSETQ in the germline V gene. The CDR3 DNA reads TGCGCCAGCAGCCTGGGATGGGTTAACTATGACTACACCTGC. Amino acids: CASSLGWVNYDYTC.

The genes are TRBV20-1 and TRBJ1-2, with 9 nucleotides matching TRBD1. Germline V CDR1 and CDR2: DFQATT, SNEGSKA (reference sequence). The ends lost 5 bases at V and 8 bases at J; junction bases unmatched: 12. The CDR3 sequence is 14 residues long. This CDR3 is CSAPTSGTGNGYTF. CDR3 coding DNA: TGCAGTGCTCCCACCTCCGGGACAGGGAACGGCTACACCTTC.

This clonotype was counted between two and nine times. The rearrangement links TRBV5-1 to TRBJ2-6; D is unresolved. CDR1 and CDR2 (germline): SGHRS, YFSETQ. V dropped 4 bases and J dropped 1 base, with 9 bases sitting between them. The CDR3 is 15 amino acids. DNA for the CDR3: TGCGCCAGCAGCGCTGACATGTCTGGGGCCAACGTCCTGACTTTC. Protein product: CASSADMSGANVLTF. Full variable domain (outside the CDR3, taken from reference TRBV5-1 and TRBJ2-6): KAGVTQTPRYLIKTRGQQVTLSCSPISGHRSVSWYQQTPGQGLQFLFEYFSETQRNKGNFPGRFSGRQFSNSRSEMNVSTLELGDSALYLCASSADMSGANVLTFGAGSRLTVL.

The chain carries TRBV5-1 and TRBJ2-7; 9 nucleotides match TRBD1. Germline V gene data show CDR1 as SGHRS and CDR2 as YFSETQ. After removal of 2 bases from V and 3 bases from J, the junction contained 3 bases not matched to a gene. This CDR3 has 14 residues. In nucleotides, the CDR3 is TGCGCCAGCAGCTTTAGACAGGGGGGCTACGAGCAGTACTTC. The encoded protein is CASSFRQGGYEQYF. The full variable domain, its missing parts supplied by reference TRBV5-1 and TRBJ2-7, is KAGVTQTPRYLIKTRGQQVTLSCSPISGHRSVSWYQQTPGQGLQFLFEYFSETQRNKGNFPGRFSGRQFSNSRSEMNVSTLELGDSALYLCASSFRQGGYEQYFGPGTRLTVT.

The chain uses TRBV7-2 and TRBJ2-1; the match to TRBD2 covers 10 bases. Germline values: CDR1 SGHTA, CDR2 FQGNSA. The CDR3 extends over 15 amino acids. V was pared by 1 base and J by 6 bases, with 3 bases of the junction left unmatched. CDR3 DNA: TGTGCCAGCAGCTTAGTATCTAGCGGGGGCAATGAGCAGTTCTTC. This gives the protein CASSLVSSGGNEQFF.

This chain joins TRBV14 and TRBJ2-7; TRBD1 agrees at 7 bases. CDR3 size: 14 residues. Unmatched junction bases numbered 5, after V lost 4 bases and J lost 2 bases. Germline assignment: CDR1 SGHDN and CDR2 FVKESK. CDR3 DNA sequence: TGTGCCAGCAGCCCCCCCGGGACAGCCTACGAGCAGTACTTC. The encoded protein is CASSPPGTAYEQYF.

J is TRBJ2-7 and V is TRBV20-1; a weak D match, TRBD2 (5 bases). Germline CDR1 reads DFQATT; CDR2 reads SNEGSKA (reference sequence). The CDR3 totals 12 residues. Trimming cost V 6 bases and J 6 bases, with 15 bases left between them. The chain's CDR3 is CSAPLGSTEQYF. CDR3 bases: TGCAGTGCCCCCTTGGGGAGTACCGAGCAGTACTTC.

V and J are TRBV7-6 and TRBJ2-1, with 10 nucleotides matching TRBD1. The germline CDR1 and CDR2 sequences are SGHVS and FNYEAQ. The ends lost 1 base at V and 9 bases at J; junction bases unmatched: 15. CDR3 length: 18 residues. The CDR3 DNA follows: TGTGCCAGCAGCTTAGATCTAAGGAAGGACAGGGGGAAGTCTGAGCAGTTCTTC. This sequence encodes CASSLDLRKDRGKSEQFF. Combining the CDR3 with reference TRBV7-6 and TRBJ2-1 gives the whole variable domain GAGVSQSPRYKVTKRGQDVALRCDPISGHVSLYWYRQALGQGPEFLTYFNYEAQQDKSGLPNDRFSAERPEGSISTLTIQRTEQRDSAMYRCASSLDLRKDRGKSEQFFGPGTRLTVL.

This clonotype was seen a few times. The chain joins TRBV4-1 to TRBJ2-7; D tentatively reads TRBD1 or TRBD2 (5 bases each). Germline assignment: CDR1 MGHRA and CDR2 YSYEKL. V dropped 1 base and J dropped 2 bases, with 9 bases sitting between them. The CDR3 is 14 residues long. The CDR3 region is CASSQGEGPYEQYF. CDR3 DNA: TGCGCCAGCAGCCAAGGTGAGGGGCCCTACGAGCAGTACTTC.

This clonotype was seen at least ten times. The V gene is TRBV24-1, the J gene TRBJ2-1; 9 nucleotides agree with TRBD1. V shed 5 bases and J 5 bases; nucleotides not matched to a gene: 15. From germline, CDR1 is KGHDR and CDR2 SFDVKD. This CDR3 has 18 amino acids. This CDR3 reads CATSGRDRARADNNEQFF. Here the CDR3 DNA reads TGTGCCACCAGTGGTCGGGACAGGGCTCGGGCGGACAACAATGAGCAGTTCTTC.

Concerning this clonotype: A much larger clone lies a single base off, so this may be a read error. The chain carries TRBV28 and TRBJ2-5, with TRBD2 matching over 8 bases. J gave up 5 bases and V 5 bases, and 4 bases lay outside the gene matches. The CDR3 is 13 amino acids. Per germline, CDR1 MDHEN and CDR2 SYDVKM. The DNA for the CDR3 is TGTGCCAGCAGTCCGGGACTAGATGAGACCCAGTACTTC. Amino acids: CASSPGLDETQYF.

The sample holds a few counts of this clonotype. V and J are TRBV20-1 and TRBJ2-5; D is uncertain. Germline V gene data show CDR1 as DFQATT and CDR2 as SNEGSKA (reference sequence). The CDR3 contains 11 residues. The CDR3 here is CSTLGAETQYF. The CDR3 nucleotides read TGCAGCACGTTGGGTGCAGAGACCCAGTACTTC.

This chain links TRBV6-6 with TRBJ2-5, with D possibly called TRBD1 or TRBD2 (6 bases each). CDR3 length: 14 residues. Germline-derived CDR1 and CDR2 are MNHNY and SVGAGI (reference sequence). V was trimmed by 0 bases and J by 11 bases, leaving 16 bases between them. The CDR3 bases are TGTGCCAGCAGTTACTCCGGCAGGGGAGGTGAGCAGTACTTC. Protein: CASSYSGRGGEQYF.

This chain joins TRBV28 and TRBJ2-7; D is undetermined. V was cut by 3 bases and J by 0 bases, with 12 bases left in between. This CDR3 has 15 amino acids. Germline lookup yields CDR1 MDHEN and CDR2 SYDVKM. The CDR3 region has the DNA TGTGCCAGCAGTTTTAGTACATCTAACTCCTACGAGCAGTACTTC. This codes for CASSFSTSNSYEQYF.

The chain uses TRBV12-3 or TRBV12-4 and TRBJ2-7, with D possibly matching TRBD1 (6 bases). This CDR3 comprises 15 residues. V lost 5 bases and J lost 2, with 16 bases in between. CDR3 in DNA: TGTGCCAGCAGTATAACCGCCGGACAGACCTACGAGCAGTACTTC. It is translated as CASSITAGQTYEQYF.

The gene calls are TRBV7-2 and TRBJ2-3, with D maybe TRBD2 (5 bases). Germline CDR1 is SGHTA and CDR2 is FQGNSA. The CDR3 has 15 amino acids. V lost 5 bases and J 2 bases, leaving 14 bases between the germline ends. CDR3 region: CASSAKGGLTDTQYF. DNA for the CDR3: TGTGCCAGCAGCGCCAAGGGCGGACTCACAGATACGCAGTATTTT.

This sequence joins TRBV20-1 and TRBJ2-7, with D hard to call. There are 13 residues in the CDR3. From germline, CDR1 is DFQATT and CDR2 SNEGSKA (reference sequence). V was shortened by 1 base and J by 7 bases, with 14 bases between the two germline ends. CDR3 region: CSARVIEASEQYF. Here the CDR3 DNA reads TGCAGTGCTAGAGTTATAGAAGCCTCTGAGCAGTACTTC.

The chain combines TRBV14 with TRBJ2-5; the D gene could be TRBD1 or TRBD2 (6 bases each). CDR1 and CDR2 (germline): SGHDN, FVKESK. The ends were cut back, 3 bases at V and 4 bases at J, with 15 bases in the middle. The CDR3 covers 15 residues. The CDR3 reads CASSQWQGRGETQYF. DNA for the CDR3: TGTGCCAGCAGCCAGTGGCAGGGGCGGGGAGAGACCCAGTACTTC.

The CDR3 DNA reads as TGTGCCAGCAGCTTAACGTCCCCAGGGGACCAGTACTTC. Translated, it gives CASSLTSPGDQYF. V and J are TRBV7-3 and TRBJ2-5; D may be TRBD1 (6 bases). The germline gives CDR1 SGHTA, CDR2 FQGTGA. The CDR3 loop spans 13 amino acids. The germline V and J ends were trimmed by 0 bases and 10 bases, with 12 bases remaining between them.

The chain links TRBV7-2 to TRBJ1-1; D remains ambiguous. V was clipped by 1 base and J by 1 base, with 4 bases between them. The CDR3 contains 13 residues. Looked up from germline, CDR1 is SGHTA and CDR2 is FQGNSA. For the CDR3, the DNA is TGTGCCAGCAGCTTAGATCCGAACACTGAAGCTTTCTTT. This sequence encodes CASSLDPNTEAFF.

The chain uses TRBV12-3 or TRBV12-4 and TRBJ2-1; possibly TRBD2 for D (6 bases). Trimming left V 6 bases short and J 9 bases short, with 15 bases between. The CDR3 has 13 residues. The CDR3 spells CASSQGLNGEQFF. The CDR3, as DNA: TGTGCCAGCAGCCAGGGACTTAACGGTGAGCAGTTCTTC.

This clonotype came up a few times. This sequence joins TRBV29-1 and TRBJ1-1; tentative D call: TRBD1 (6 bases). The V end lost 3 bases, the J end lost 4 bases, and 15 bases lay between the germline ends. Germline CDR1 and CDR2: SQVTM and ANQGSEA. The CDR3 loop spans 14 amino acids. The CDR3 is CSVDNQGRFTEAFF. CDR3 coding DNA: TGCAGCGTTGATAATCAGGGGCGGTTCACTGAAGCTTTCTTT.

V and J are TRBV10-2 and TRBJ2-5; 9 nucleotides line up with TRBD2. Germline assignment: CDR1 WSHSY and CDR2 SAAADI. CDR3 length: 16 residues. The J segment lost 3 bases and the V segment lost 4 bases, leaving 9 bases of the junction unmatched. The CDR3 DNA sequence: TGCGCCAGCAGTGTACGGTCTAGCGGGGAGAAAGAGACCCAGTACTTC. Protein sequence: CASSVRSSGEKETQYF.

The genes are TRBV12-3 or TRBV12-4 and TRBJ1-4; D is unclear. V lost 7 bases, J lost 3 bases, and 15 bases lay in between. The CDR3 has 15 amino acids. The CDR3 reads CASIQNGRANEKLFF. The CDR3 DNA reads TGTGCCAGCATCCAAAACGGCCGTGCTAATGAAAAACTGTTTTTT.

In DNA form, the CDR3 reads TGTGCCAGCAGTTACCCAAAAGGGACCCAGTACTTC. Translation gives CASSYPKGTQYF. The J gene is TRBJ2-5, the V gene TRBV6-6, with D unclear. There are 12 residues in the CDR3. Between the trimmed V and J ends, which lost 2 bases and 7 bases, there was a span of 8 bases. The germline V gene has CDR1 MNHNY and CDR2 SVGAGI (reference sequence).